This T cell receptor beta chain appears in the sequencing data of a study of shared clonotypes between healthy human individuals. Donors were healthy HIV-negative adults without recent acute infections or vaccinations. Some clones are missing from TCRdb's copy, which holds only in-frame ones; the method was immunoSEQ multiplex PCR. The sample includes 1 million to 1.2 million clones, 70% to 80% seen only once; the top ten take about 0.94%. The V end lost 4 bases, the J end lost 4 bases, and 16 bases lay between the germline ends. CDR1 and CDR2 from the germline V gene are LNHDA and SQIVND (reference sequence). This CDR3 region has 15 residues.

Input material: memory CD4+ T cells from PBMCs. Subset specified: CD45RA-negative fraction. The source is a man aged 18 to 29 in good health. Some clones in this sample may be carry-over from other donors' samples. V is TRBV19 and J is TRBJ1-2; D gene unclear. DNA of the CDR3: TGTGCCAGTAGTAACTTATCCCCCCGTCTCTATGGCTACACCTTC. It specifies CASSNLSPRLYGYTF.